The rows below give T cell receptor beta chains drawn from one sample of a study of blood T cells in healthy people across ages. In TCRdb, the 5' RACE reads were re-called with MiXCR into one record per CDR3 protein. The table lists around 870,000 distinct CDR3 sequences, around 30% of them singletons. Source material: blood. The receptors originated from an elderly woman in good health. Both conserved end residues are part of each CDR3. A D gene is named only where the DNA matches it firmly. Rows give clone size only sometimes, using once, few, many, or a class for an expanded clone.

D	V	size	J	DNA	CDR3
NA	TRBV12-3/TRBV12-4	many	TRBJ2-1	TGTGCCAGCAGCCGGGACACAGGATACAATGAGCAGTTCTTC	CASSRDTGYNEQFF
NA	TRBV7-2	NA	TRBJ1-1	TGTGCCAGCAGCTTAGCTCTACTTCCCGGAGGAACTGAAGCTTTCTTT	CASSLALLPGGTEAFF
TRBD1	TRBV20-1	many	TRBJ2-1	TGCAGTGCTAAAAGACAGGGGTTCTGGGAAGGAGGTTGGTTCTTC	CSAKRQGFWEGGWFF
NA	TRBV5-4	many	TRBJ2-7	TGTGCCAGCAGCCCCGACGGAGACCCCTACGAGCAGTACTTC	CASSPDGDPYEQYF
TRBD1	TRBV2	few	TRBJ2-7	TGTGCCAGCACTACCGGACAGGGGGAGCAGTACTTC	CASTTGQGEQYF
NA	TRBV20-1	few	TRBJ2-2	TGCAGTGCCGGGGACGCGAACACCGGGGAGCTGTTTTTT	CSAGDANTGELFF
TRBD2	TRBV5-6	NA	TRBJ2-4	TGTGCCTGCAGCTTCTCTAGCGGGGGGGGCCCCTACGGGCAGTACTTC	CACSFSSGGGPYGQYF
NA	TRBV9	few	TRBJ2-1	TGTGCCAGCAGCGTTTGGGGGGACTCCTACAATGAGCAGTTCTTC	CASSVWGDSYNEQFF
NA	TRBV10-2	many	TRBJ2-1	TGCGCCAGCAGTGAGTCGATGCGGCTAGCTCGCAATGAGCAGTTCTTC	CASSESMRLARNEQFF
TRBD1	TRBV25-1	many	TRBJ2-5	TGTGCCAGCAGATCGGGGACAGGGCTTGGGGAGACCCAGTACTTC	CASRSGTGLGETQYF
NA	TRBV30	NA	TRBJ1-1	TGTGCCTGGTTAGGACAGACTTATATGGAAGCTTTCTTT	CAWLGQTYMEAFF
NA	TRBV20-1	many	TRBJ2-5	TGCAGTGCTAGATTGGGGGAAGAGACCCAGTACTTC	CSARLGEETQYF
TRBD2	TRBV9	many	TRBJ2-7	TGTGCCAGCAGCATCCGATCTAGCGGGGGTGGCGAGCAGTACTTC	CASSIRSSGGGEQYF
NA	TRBV4-3	few	TRBJ1-3	TGCGCCAGCAGCCAAGACGGAGGAGGAAACACCATATATTTT	CASSQDGGGNTIYF
NA	TRBV20-1	many	TRBJ2-7	TGCAGTGCCAGGAACCTTAGATCCTACGAGCAGTACTTC	CSARNLRSYEQYF
TRBD1	TRBV7-6	NA	TRBJ2-3	TGTGCCAGCAGCTTATCCGGGACAGGGGGCGCGAACACGCAGTATTTT	CASSLSGTGGANTQYF
TRBD2	TRBV10-1	NA	TRBJ2-1	TGCGCCAGCAGTGAGTTCGGGGGGAGTACGGGTGAGCAGTTCTTC	CASSEFGGSTGEQFF
NA	TRBV12-3/TRBV12-4	many	TRBJ1-2	TGTGCCAGCAGTTTTTCTGGGAACGGCTACACCTTC	CASSFSGNGYTF
NA	TRBV18	few	TRBJ2-1	TGTGCCAGCTCACCTCCCTCAGGGGTTGAGCAGTTCTTC	CASSPPSGVEQFF
NA	TRBV11-2	many	TRBJ1-2	TGTGCCAGCAGCTTAGAAGCGGCAGGCAACTATGGCTACACCTTC	CASSLEAAGNYGYTF
NA	TRBV10-3	many	TRBJ1-1	TGTGCCATCAGTGAGTCTGCAACGGGCACTGAAGCTTTCTTT	CAISESATGTEAFF
NA	TRBV6-5	few	TRBJ1-2	TGTGCCAGCAGTCGCGACCAGGGTAGTGGTGGCTACACCTTC	CASSRDQGSGGYTF
NA	TRBV20-1	NA	TRBJ2-5	TGCAGTGCTAGACCGGGACATGGTGGGGAGACCCAGTACTTC	CSARPGHGGETQYF